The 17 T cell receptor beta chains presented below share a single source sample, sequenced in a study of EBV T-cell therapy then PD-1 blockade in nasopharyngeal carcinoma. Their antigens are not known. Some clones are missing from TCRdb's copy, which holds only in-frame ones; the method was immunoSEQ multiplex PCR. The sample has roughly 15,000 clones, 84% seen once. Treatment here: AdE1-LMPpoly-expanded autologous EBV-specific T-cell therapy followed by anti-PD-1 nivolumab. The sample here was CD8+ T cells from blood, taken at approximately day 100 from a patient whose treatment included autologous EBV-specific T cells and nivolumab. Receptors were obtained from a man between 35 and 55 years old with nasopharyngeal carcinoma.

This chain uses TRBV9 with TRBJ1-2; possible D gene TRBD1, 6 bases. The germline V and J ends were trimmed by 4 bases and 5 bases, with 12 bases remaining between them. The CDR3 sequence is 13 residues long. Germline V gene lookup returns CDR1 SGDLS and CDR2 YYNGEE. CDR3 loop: CASSPGQGYGYTF. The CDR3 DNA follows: TGTGCCAGCAGCCCCGGGCAGGGGTATGGCTACACCTTC.

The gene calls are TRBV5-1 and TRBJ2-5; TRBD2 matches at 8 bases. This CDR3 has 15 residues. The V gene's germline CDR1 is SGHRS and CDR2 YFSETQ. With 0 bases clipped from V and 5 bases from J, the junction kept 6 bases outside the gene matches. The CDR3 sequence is CASSLAGGGLETQYF. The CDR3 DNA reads TGCGCCAGCAGCTTGGCCGGGGGGGGCTTGGAGACCCAGTACTTC.

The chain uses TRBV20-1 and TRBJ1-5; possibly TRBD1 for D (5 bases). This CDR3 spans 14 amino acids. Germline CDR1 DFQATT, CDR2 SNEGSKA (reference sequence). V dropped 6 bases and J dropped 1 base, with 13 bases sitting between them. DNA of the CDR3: TGCAGTGCCAGTGAGGGGTTGAGCAATCAGCCCCAGCATTTT. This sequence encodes CSASEGLSNQPQHF.

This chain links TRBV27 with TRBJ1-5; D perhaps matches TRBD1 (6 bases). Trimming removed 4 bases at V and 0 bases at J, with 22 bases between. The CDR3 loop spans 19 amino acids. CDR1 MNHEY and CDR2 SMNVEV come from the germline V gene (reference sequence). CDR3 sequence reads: CASSSITGLLSYSNQPQHF. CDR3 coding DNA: TGTGCCAGCAGTTCCATTACAGGGTTGCTATCATATAGCAATCAGCCCCAGCATTTT.

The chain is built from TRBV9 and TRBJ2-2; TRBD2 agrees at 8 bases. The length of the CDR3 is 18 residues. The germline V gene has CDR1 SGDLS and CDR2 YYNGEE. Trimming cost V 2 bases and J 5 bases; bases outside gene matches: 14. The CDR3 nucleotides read TGTGCCAGCAGCGTCCTATTTAGTAGCGGGGACCCGACCGGGGAGCTGTTTTTT. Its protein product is CASSVLFSSGDPTGELFF. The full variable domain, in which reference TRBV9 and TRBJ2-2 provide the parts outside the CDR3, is DSGVTQTPKHLITATGQRVTLRCSPRSGDLSVYWYQQSLDQGLQFLIQYYNGEERAKGNILERFSAQQFPDLHSELNLSSLELGDSALYFCASSVLFSSGDPTGELFFGEGSRLTVL.

The DNA for the CDR3 is TGTGCCAGCAGCCCGTGGGGACGGAAGAACACTGAAGCTTTCTTT. It codes for CASSPWGRKNTEAFF. The chain employs TRBV7-2 and TRBJ1-1, with a possible D match to TRBD1 (5 bases). CDR3 length: 15 amino acids. Trimming stripped 5 bases from V and 1 base from J, with 14 bases between. CDR1 is SGHTA, CDR2 FQGNSA, per germline.

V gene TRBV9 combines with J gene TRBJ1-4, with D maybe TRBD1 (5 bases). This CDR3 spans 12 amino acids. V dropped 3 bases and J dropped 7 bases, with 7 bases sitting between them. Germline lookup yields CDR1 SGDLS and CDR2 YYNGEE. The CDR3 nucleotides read TGTGCCAGCAGCGCGGGGGGTGAAAAACTGTTTTTT. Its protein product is CASSAGGEKLFF.

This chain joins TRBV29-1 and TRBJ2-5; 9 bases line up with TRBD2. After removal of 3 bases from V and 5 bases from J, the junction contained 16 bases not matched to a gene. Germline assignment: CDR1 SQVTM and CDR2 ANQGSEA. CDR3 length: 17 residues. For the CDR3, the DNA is TGCAGCGTTGACCCCCGAGTTGTGGCGGGGGGGCGGGAGACCCAGTACTTC. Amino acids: CSVDPRVVAGGRETQYF.

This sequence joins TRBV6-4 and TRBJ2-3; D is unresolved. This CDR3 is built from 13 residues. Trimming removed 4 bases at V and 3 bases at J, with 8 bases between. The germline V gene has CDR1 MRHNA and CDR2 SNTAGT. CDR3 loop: CASSAGETDTQYF. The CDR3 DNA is TGTGCCAGCAGTGCCGGTGAGACAGATACGCAGTATTTT.

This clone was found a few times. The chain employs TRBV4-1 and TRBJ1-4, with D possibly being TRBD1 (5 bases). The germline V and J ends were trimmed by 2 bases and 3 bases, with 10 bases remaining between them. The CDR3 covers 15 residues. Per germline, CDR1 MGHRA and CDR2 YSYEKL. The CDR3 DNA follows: TGCGCCAGCAGCCAACGGGGCCCAGCTAATGAAAAACTGTTTTTT. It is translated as CASSQRGPANEKLFF.

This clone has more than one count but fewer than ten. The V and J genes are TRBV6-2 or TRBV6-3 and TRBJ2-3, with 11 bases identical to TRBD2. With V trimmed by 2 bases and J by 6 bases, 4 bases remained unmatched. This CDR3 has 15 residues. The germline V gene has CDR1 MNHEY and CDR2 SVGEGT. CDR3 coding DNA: TGTGCCAGCAGTTACCTAGCGGGGGGCTCGGATACGCAGTATTTT. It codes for CASSYLAGGSDTQYF.

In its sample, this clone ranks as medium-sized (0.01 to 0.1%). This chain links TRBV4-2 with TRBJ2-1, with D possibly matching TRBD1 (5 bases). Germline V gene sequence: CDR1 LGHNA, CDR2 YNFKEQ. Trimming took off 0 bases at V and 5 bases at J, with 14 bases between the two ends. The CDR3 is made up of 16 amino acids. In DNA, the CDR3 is TGTGCCAGCAGCCAAGAGTCTGGGCAGGGCGACAATGAGCAGTTCTTC. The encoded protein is CASSQESGQGDNEQFF.

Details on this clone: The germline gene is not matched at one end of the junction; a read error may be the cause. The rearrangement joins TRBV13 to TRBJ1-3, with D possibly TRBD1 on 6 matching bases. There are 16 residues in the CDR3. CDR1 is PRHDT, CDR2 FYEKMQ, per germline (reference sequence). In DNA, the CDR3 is TGCGCCAGCAGCATTCGGGGGCGGCTGTCTGGAAACACCATATATTTT. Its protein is CASSIRGRLSGNTIYF.

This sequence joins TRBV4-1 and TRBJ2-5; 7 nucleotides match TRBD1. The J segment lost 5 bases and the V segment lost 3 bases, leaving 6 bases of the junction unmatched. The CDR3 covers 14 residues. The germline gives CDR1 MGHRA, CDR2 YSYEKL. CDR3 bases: TGCGCCAGCAGCCATCCGGGGACAGTGGAGACCCAGTACTTC. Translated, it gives CASSHPGTVETQYF.

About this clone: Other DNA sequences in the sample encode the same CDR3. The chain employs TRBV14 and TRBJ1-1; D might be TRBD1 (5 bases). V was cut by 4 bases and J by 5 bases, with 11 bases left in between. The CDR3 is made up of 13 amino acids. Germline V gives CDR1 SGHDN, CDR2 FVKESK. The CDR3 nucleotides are TGTGCCAGCAGCCTGACCGGGGGAACTGAAGCTTTCTTT. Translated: CASSLTGGTEAFF.

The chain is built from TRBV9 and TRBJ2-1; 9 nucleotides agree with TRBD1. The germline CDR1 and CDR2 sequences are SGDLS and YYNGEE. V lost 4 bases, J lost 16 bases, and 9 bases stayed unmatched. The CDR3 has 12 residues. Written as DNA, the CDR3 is TGTGCCAGCAGCACCCGGGACAGGGAACTATTCTTC. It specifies CASSTRDRELFF.

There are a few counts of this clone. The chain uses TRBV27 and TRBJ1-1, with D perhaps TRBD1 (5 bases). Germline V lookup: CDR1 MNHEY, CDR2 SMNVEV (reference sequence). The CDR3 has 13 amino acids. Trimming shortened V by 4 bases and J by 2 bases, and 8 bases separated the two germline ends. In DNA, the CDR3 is TGTGCCAGCAGTTCGGGGGAAAACACTGAAGCTTTCTTT. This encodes CASSSGENTEAFF.